These 3 T cell receptor beta chains originate from one sample sequenced in a study of CD8+CD57+ T cells in acquired aplastic anemia. CD8+CD57+ cell expansion, shown by flow cytometry, had occurred in the patients selected for sequencing. TCR beta VDJ and CDR3 profiles were obtained from a genomic DNA template. From the reads, TCRdb called clonotypes with MiXCR, one entry per CDR3 protein. The table has approximately 260,000 distinct CDR3 sequences, approximately 86% seen once. Source material: sorted CD4+, CD8+, or CD8+CD57+ T cells (not recorded which) from PBMCs. All receptors derive from a human donor with aplastic anemia.

Comment on this clonotype: At one of its ends the junction is not consistent with the germline gene, which may arise from a read error. The chain couples TRBV5-1 to TRBJ1-5; D is unresolved. The CDR3 is 14 residues long. Germline V gene sequence: CDR1 SGHRS, CDR2 YFSETQ. CDR3: CASSLGWSNGPQHF. CDR3 coding DNA: TGTGCCAGCAGCTTGGGGTGGAGCAATGGGCCCCAGCATTTT.

Concerning this clonotype itself: No conserved phenylalanine or tryptophan ends this CDR3, so it is likely a read error. The limits of the CDR3 on the DNA are not certain, so only TCRdb's listed CDR3 is given. The chain joins TRBV29-1 to TRBJ1-2. The CDR3 contains 11 residues when both ends are counted. CDR1 is SQVTM, CDR2 ANQGSEA, per germline. The CDR3 sequence is CSARPKDVYGL.

This chain links TRBV7-8 with TRBJ2-3; D unresolved. Germline V gene lookup returns CDR1 SGHVS and CDR2 FQNEAQ. This CDR3 comprises 15 residues. V dropped 3 bases and J dropped 15 bases, with 25 bases sitting between them. This chain's CDR3 is CASSLNTDGTAPPYF. The DNA of the CDR3 is TGTGCCAGCAGCTTGAATACAGACGGCACAGCTCCGCCCTATTTT.